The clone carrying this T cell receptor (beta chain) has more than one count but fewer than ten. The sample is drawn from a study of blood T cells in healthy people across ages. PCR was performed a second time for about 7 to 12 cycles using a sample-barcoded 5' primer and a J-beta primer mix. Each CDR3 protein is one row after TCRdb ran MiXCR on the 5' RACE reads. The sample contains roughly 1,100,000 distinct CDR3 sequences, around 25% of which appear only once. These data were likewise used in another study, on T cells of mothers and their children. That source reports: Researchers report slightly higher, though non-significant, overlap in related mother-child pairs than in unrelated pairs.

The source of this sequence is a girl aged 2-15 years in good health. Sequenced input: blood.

The CDR3 loop reads CASSPSGQPQHF. CDR3 DNA: TGTGCCAGCAGTCCCAGTGGTCAGCCCCAGCATTTT. V is TRBV12-3 or TRBV12-4 and J is TRBJ1-5; D ambiguous. V was trimmed by 5 bases and J by 6 bases, leaving 8 bases between them. This CDR3 is built from 12 residues.